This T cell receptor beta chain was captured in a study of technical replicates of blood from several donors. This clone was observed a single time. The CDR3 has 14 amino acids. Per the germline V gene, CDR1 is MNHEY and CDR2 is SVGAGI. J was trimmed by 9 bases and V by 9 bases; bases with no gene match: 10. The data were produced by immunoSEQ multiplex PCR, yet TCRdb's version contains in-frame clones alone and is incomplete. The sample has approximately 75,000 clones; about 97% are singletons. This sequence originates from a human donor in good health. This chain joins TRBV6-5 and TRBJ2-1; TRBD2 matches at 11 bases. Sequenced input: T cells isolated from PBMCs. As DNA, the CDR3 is TGTGCCAGTAGGATACTAGCGGGAGTAGGTGAGCAGTTCTTC. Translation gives CASRILAGVGEQFF.